This record looks at one T cell receptor beta chain sequence and its context. The source of the sample is a study of control samples from healthy donors and cancer patients. The table came from immunoSEQ multiplex PCR; TCRdb's copy has only in-frame clones and leaves some out. The data contain roughly 59,000 clones, 92% of them singletons. The germline V and J ends were trimmed by 2 bases and 5 bases, with 7 bases remaining between them. This CDR3 spans 13 amino acids. Looked up from germline, CDR1 is SGHVS and CDR2 is FQNEAQ. The sample taken for sequencing was PBMCs. V and J are TRBV7-8 and TRBJ1-5; D unclear. The sequence was obtained from a man aged 40-55 years with colorectal cancer. The CDR3 is CASSLFPDQPQHF. CDR3 DNA sequence: TGTGCCAGCAGCTTATTTCCAGATCAGCCCCAGCATTTT.